Following are 30 T cell receptor beta chains from one sample sequenced in a study of OX40 agonist ivuxolimab in advanced cancers. Produced via immunoSEQ multiplex PCR; TCRdb's table is partial and in-frame only. The sample contains tens of thousands of clones, roughly 76% of which appear only once. Source: CD4+ or CD8+ T cells sorted from blood, taken in a trial of the OX40 agonist ivuxolimab. The source is an adult with an advanced solid tumor such as melanoma, head and neck, liver or kidney cancer.

V gene TRBV7-9 combines with J gene TRBJ2-5, with 7 bases that match TRBD2. The germline V gene encodes CDR1 SEHNR and CDR2 FQNEAQ (reference sequence). V lost 8 bases and J lost 4; bases outside the gene matches: 7. The CDR3 extends over 13 amino acids. CDR3 region: CASGLWEGETQYF. The CDR3, as DNA: TGTGCCAGCGGCCTTTGGGAGGGAGAGACCCAGTACTTC.

The chain is built from TRBV6-5 and TRBJ1-2, with 8 bases fitting TRBD1. Per germline, CDR1 MNHEY and CDR2 SVGAGI. The CDR3 has 13 residues. Trimming cost V 11 bases and J 1 base; bases outside gene matches: 6. The CDR3 sequence: CAAGQGLNYGYTF. CDR3 in DNA: TGTGCCGCAGGACAGGGCCTTAACTATGGCTACACCTTC.

The gene calls are TRBV5-4 and TRBJ2-5, with D tentatively TRBD2 (6 bases). V was shortened by 0 bases and J by 9 bases, with 21 bases between the two germline ends. The CDR3 has 16 residues. Germline loops: CDR1 SGHNT, CDR2 YYREEE (reference sequence). CDR3 nucleotide sequence: TGTGCCAGCAGCTTGGGCCGGGGGACTGCCTTTAGGGCCCAGTACTTC. This translates into CASSLGRGTAFRAQYF.

The CDR3 DNA reads TGTGCCAGCAGCTTATGGGGCGCGGGTACAAATGAGCAGTTCTTC. Residues: CASSLWGAGTNEQFF. This rearrangement joins TRBV7-9 to TRBJ2-1, with D perhaps being TRBD1 or TRBD2 (5 bases each). Germline V CDR1 and CDR2: SEHNR, FQNEAQ (reference sequence). With 2 bases removed from V and 7 bases from J, the gap between germline ends came to 15 bases. This CDR3 contains 15 residues.

This clone is a singleton in its sample. The V and J genes are TRBV7-9 and TRBJ1-2; D gene uncertain. CDR3 length: 13 amino acids. In germline, CDR1 is SEHNR, CDR2 FQNEAQ (reference sequence). Trimming removed 1 base at V and 0 bases at J, with 3 bases between. CDR3 in DNA: TGTGCCAGCAGCTTAGATGCTAACTATGGCTACACCTTC. Its translation: CASSLDANYGYTF.

V and J are TRBV19 and TRBJ1-2; 9 bases fit TRBD1. Germline V gene sequence: CDR1 LNHDA, CDR2 SQIVND (reference sequence). Trimming removed 4 bases from V and 4 bases from J; junction bases left unmatched: 7. The CDR3 runs 15 residues. The CDR3 loop is CASSTTGQGTYGYTF. In DNA form, the CDR3 reads TGTGCCAGTAGTACAACGGGACAGGGAACCTATGGCTACACCTTC.

The sample holds a few counts of this clone. The chain is built from TRBV19 and TRBJ1-1; D is unclear. The germline gives CDR1 LNHDA, CDR2 SQIVND (reference sequence). CDR3 length: 13 residues. V lost 5 bases, J lost 4 bases, and 11 bases lay in between. As DNA, the CDR3 is TGTGCCAGTAGTTGGTCCCAAAGCACTGAAGCTTTCTTT. As protein: CASSWSQSTEAFF.

This chain links TRBV19 with TRBJ2-2; possibly TRBD2 for D (5 bases). The V gene's germline CDR1 is LNHDA and CDR2 SQIVND (reference sequence). The germline V and J ends were trimmed by 6 bases and 3 bases, with 14 bases remaining between them. The CDR3 consists of 15 residues. CDR3 residues: CASSIPRADTGELFF. CDR3 nucleotides: TGTGCCAGTAGCATCCCGCGGGCGGACACCGGGGAGCTGTTTTTT.

V is TRBV2 and J is TRBJ2-5; 10 bases align to TRBD2. The V gene end was trimmed by 3 bases and the J gene end by 2 bases; junction bases not matched to a gene: 6. Per the germline V gene, CDR1 is SNHLY and CDR2 is FYNNEI. The CDR3 sequence is 16 residues long. CDR3 residues: CASSDPGLAFQETQYF. CDR3 in DNA: TGTGCCAGCAGTGACCCGGGACTAGCGTTTCAAGAGACCCAGTACTTC.

The chain recombines TRBV11-2 with TRBJ1-3; no definite D call. CDR1 and CDR2 (germline): SGHAT, FQNNGV. The CDR3 length is 13 residues. V was pared by 6 bases and J by 0 bases, with 6 bases between. The CDR3 DNA is TGTGCCAGCAGTCCATTCTCTGGAAACACCATATATTTT. It codes for CASSPFSGNTIYF.

This clone was detected only a few times. The chain uses TRBV5-1 and TRBJ1-4; D is undetermined. The ends were cut back, 4 bases at V and 5 bases at J, with 15 bases in the middle. The V gene's germline CDR1 is SGHRS and CDR2 YFSETQ. The length of the CDR3 is 15 residues. This chain's CDR3 is CASSPSTIGNEKLFF. CDR3 in DNA: TGCGCCAGCAGCCCAAGTACCATCGGGAATGAAAAACTGTTTTTT.

The chain combines TRBV28 with TRBJ1-6; perhaps TRBD1 as D (6 bases). Per germline, CDR1 MDHEN and CDR2 SYDVKM. This CDR3 has 15 residues. Trimming pared 10 bases from V and 4 bases from J, leaving 17 bases between. The CDR3 bases are TGTGCCACCCGAAGGGCCGGACAGTATAATTCACCCCTCCACTTT. Residues: CATRRAGQYNSPLHF.

The CDR3, as DNA: TGTGCCAGCAGTGAGGGACAGGGTTCGGAGACCCAGTACTTC. Translating gives CASSEGQGSETQYF. The V gene is TRBV6-1, the J gene TRBJ2-5; the match to TRBD1 covers 9 bases. The trim removed 3 bases at V and 5 bases at J, leaving 4 bases unmatched. The germline V gene has CDR1 MNHNS and CDR2 SASEGT. The CDR3 covers 14 residues.

The sample holds a few counts of this clone. V gene TRBV7-9 combines with J gene TRBJ1-5, with 11 bases lining up with TRBD1. Germline lookup yields CDR1 SEHNR and CDR2 FQNEAQ (reference sequence). V lost 5 bases to trimming and J lost 2 bases; unmatched junction nucleotides: 11. CDR3 length: 18 residues. The DNA for the CDR3 is TGTGCCAGCAGCCCCGGGACAGGGGGAGCGAGGGGCAATCAGCCCCAGCATTTT. This sequence encodes CASSPGTGGARGNQPQHF.

This clone was counted between two and nine times. This rearrangement joins TRBV30 to TRBJ1-6; 7 nucleotides match TRBD1. The germline V gene has CDR1 GTSNPN and CDR2 SVGIG (reference sequence). Losses at the gene ends were 0 bases for V and 10 bases for J; bases not matched to a gene: 6. This CDR3 has 14 residues. The CDR3 DNA reads TGTGCCTGGAGTGTACACAGGGGAGGCTCACCCCTCCACTTT. Its translation: CAWSVHRGGSPLHF.

This rearrangement joins TRBV6-1 to TRBJ2-5; TRBD1 is a possible D gene (6 bases). V lost 4 bases and J 5 bases, leaving 17 bases between the germline ends. CDR3 length: 15 amino acids. CDR1 is MNHNS and CDR2 is SASEGT in the germline V gene. The CDR3 region is CASSGQRGTWETQYF. The CDR3 bases are TGTGCCAGCAGTGGACAAAGGGGGACCTGGGAGACCCAGTACTTC.

The V call is TRBV6-1, the J call TRBJ2-5; D gene ambiguous. Germline-derived CDR1 and CDR2 are MNHNS and SASEGT. Trimming pared 5 bases from V and 1 base from J, leaving 11 bases between. The CDR3 length is 14 residues. CDR3 residues: CASSLGPSQETQYF. The CDR3 coding sequence is TGTGCCAGCAGTTTAGGGCCAAGCCAAGAGACCCAGTACTTC.

V usage is TRBV28 and J usage is TRBJ1-1, with D hard to call. Trimming removed 5 bases from V and 7 bases from J, with 8 bases in between. The CDR3 loop spans 11 amino acids. CDR1 is MDHEN, CDR2 SYDVKM, per germline. The CDR3 DNA sequence: TGTGCCAGCAGTAGCGTCCTTGAAGCTTTCTTT. Amino acids: CASSSVLEAFF. The full variable domain, rest sourced from reference TRBV28 and TRBJ1-1, is DVKVTQSSRYLVKRTGEKVFLECVQDMDHENMFWYRQDPGLGLRLIYFSYDVKMKEKGDIPEGYSVSREKKERFSLILESASTNQTSMYLCASSSVLEAFFGQGTRLTVV.

J is TRBJ2-7 and V is TRBV2; D is perhaps TRBD2 (6 bases). The V and J ends lost 7 bases and 2 bases respectively, with 12 bases between them. The germline V gene encodes CDR1 SNHLY and CDR2 FYNNEI. This CDR3 region has 13 residues. CDR3 bases: TGTGCCAGCAAGCCTAGCGAGACCTACGAGCAGTACTTC. It specifies CASKPSETYEQYF. Full variable domain (missing parts from reference TRBV2 and TRBJ2-7): EPEVTQTPSHQVTQMGQEVILRCVPISNHLYFYWYRQILGQKVEFLVSFYNNEISEKSEIFDDQFSVERPDGSNFTLKIRSTKLEDSAMYFCASKPSETYEQYFGPGTRLTVT.

This clone was counted only a few times. The CDR3: CASSLKADETTDTQYF. The CDR3 coding sequence is TGTGCCAGCAGCTTAAAGGCGGATGAAACCACAGATACGCAGTATTTT. The chain recombines TRBV7-3 with TRBJ2-3; D gene ambiguous. The V end was cut by 1 base, the J end by 2 bases, with 13 bases between. The CDR3 has 16 residues. Germline-derived CDR1 and CDR2 are SGHTA and FQGTGA.

This sequence joins TRBV29-1 and TRBJ2-2; 9 bases line up with TRBD2. This CDR3 contains 16 residues. The trim removed 0 bases at V and 6 bases at J, leaving 8 bases unmatched. Germline V lookup: CDR1 SQVTM, CDR2 ANQGSEA. In DNA, the CDR3 is TGCAGCGTTGAAGAGGTTGGCGGGAGGGTGTCCGGGGAGCTGTTTTTT. Amino acid sequence: CSVEEVGGRVSGELFF.

The rearrangement joins TRBV9 to TRBJ1-2, with D unresolved. V gave up 4 bases and J gave up 3 bases, with 13 bases separating them. Germline CDR1 SGDLS, CDR2 YYNGEE. The CDR3 runs to 14 residues. CDR3 residues: CASSPLGLDYGYTF. The CDR3 coding sequence is TGTGCCAGCAGCCCCTTGGGGTTGGACTATGGCTACACCTTC.

This clone was detected only once. The chain couples TRBV5-1 to TRBJ1-1, with D uncertain. V was shortened by 4 bases and J by 1 base, with 14 bases between the two germline ends. The CDR3 is made up of 15 amino acids. Looked up from germline, CDR1 is SGHRS and CDR2 is YFSETQ. CDR3 protein: CASSPLNRPNTEAFF. In DNA, the CDR3 is TGCGCCAGCAGCCCACTAAATCGGCCGAACACTGAAGCTTTCTTT.

The V call is TRBV7-3, the J call TRBJ1-1; the D is unclear. V dropped 2 bases and J dropped 1 base, with 20 bases sitting between them. The CDR3 covers 18 residues. Germline V gene data show CDR1 as SGHTA and CDR2 as FQGTGA. The CDR3 sequence: CASSLLGSGHSKNTEAFF. CDR3 in DNA: TGTGCCAGCAGCTTATTAGGTTCGGGCCACAGCAAGAACACTGAAGCTTTCTTT.

The rearrangement uses TRBV29-1 and TRBJ1-1; 7 nucleotides line up with TRBD1. Looked up from germline, CDR1 is SQVTM and CDR2 is ANQGSEA. V was pared by 6 bases and J by 1 base, with 11 bases of the junction left unmatched. CDR3 size: 15 residues. CDR3 amino acids: CSVTGARGRNTEAFF. The CDR3 DNA sequence: TGCAGCGTCACAGGGGCCCGAGGGCGGAACACTGAAGCTTTCTTT.

The rearrangement links TRBV6-5 to TRBJ2-2, with 8 bases identical to TRBD2. CDR1 and CDR2 (germline): MNHEY, SVGAGI. The CDR3 has 14 residues. V gave up 7 bases and J gave up 4 bases; unmatched junction bases: 5. CDR3: CASNRGGITGELFF. CDR3 bases: TGTGCCAGCAACCGCGGGGGGATCACCGGGGAGCTGTTTTTT.

The V gene is TRBV15, the J gene TRBJ2-1; TRBD2 is a possible D gene (5 bases). This CDR3 is built from 17 residues. V lost 2 bases and J lost 2, with 16 bases in between. Germline CDR1 LNHNV, CDR2 YYDKDF (reference sequence). CDR3 region: CATSRPATPGAYNEQFF. The CDR3 coding sequence is TGTGCCACCAGCAGACCTGCTACTCCCGGGGCCTACAATGAGCAGTTCTTC.

The chain combines TRBV7-8 with TRBJ1-1; no firm D call. V was pared by 5 bases and J by 10 bases, with 17 bases between. The length of the CDR3 is 13 residues. CDR1 and CDR2 (germline): SGHVS, FQNEAQ. The DNA of the CDR3 is TGTGCCAGCAGCACACGGGCCACCCCGGCAGCTTTCTTT. This encodes CASSTRATPAAFF.

The chain uses TRBV19 and TRBJ2-7; 12 positions match TRBD2. This CDR3 contains 16 residues. J was trimmed by 2 bases and V by 3 bases; bases with no gene match: 5. Germline V CDR1 and CDR2: LNHDA, SQIVND (reference sequence). CDR3 DNA sequence: TGTGCCAGTAGTATCCCACTAGCGGGGGGCGCCTACGAGCAGTACTTC. Its protein is CASSIPLAGGAYEQYF.

This rearrangement joins TRBV28 to TRBJ2-3, with 7 bases lining up with TRBD2. The J segment lost 5 bases and the V segment lost 7 bases, leaving 18 bases of the junction unmatched. There are 17 residues in the CDR3. Germline V gene data show CDR1 as MDHEN and CDR2 as SYDVKM. CDR3 region: CASTTFLHGGVGDTQYF. DNA for the CDR3: TGTGCCAGCACCACCTTTCTACATGGGGGGGTGGGAGATACGCAGTATTTT.